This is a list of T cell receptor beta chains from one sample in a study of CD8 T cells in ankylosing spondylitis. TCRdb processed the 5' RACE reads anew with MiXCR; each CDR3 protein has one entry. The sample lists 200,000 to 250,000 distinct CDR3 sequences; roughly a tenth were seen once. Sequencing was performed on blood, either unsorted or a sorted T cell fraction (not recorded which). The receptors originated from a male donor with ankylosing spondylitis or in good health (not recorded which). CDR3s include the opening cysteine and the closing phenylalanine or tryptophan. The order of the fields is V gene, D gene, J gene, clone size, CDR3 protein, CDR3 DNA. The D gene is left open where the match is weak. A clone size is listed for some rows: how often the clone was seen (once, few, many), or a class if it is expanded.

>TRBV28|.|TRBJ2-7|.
CASSTGVYEQYF
TGTGCCAGCAGCACTGGAGTCTACGAGCAGTACTTC
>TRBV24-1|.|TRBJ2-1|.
CATSTFNEQFF
TGTGCCACCAGCACATTCAATGAGCAGTTCTTC
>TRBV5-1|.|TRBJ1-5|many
CASSLDPSNQPQHF
TGCGCCAGCAGCTTGGATCCTAGCAATCAGCCCCAGCATTTT
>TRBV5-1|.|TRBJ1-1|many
CASSFPNTEAFF
TGCGCCAGCAGCTTTCCGAACACTGAAGCTTTCTTT
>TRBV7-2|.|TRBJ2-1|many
CASSLLFVREQFF
TGTGCCAGCAGCTTATTGTTCGTCCGTGAGCAGTTCTTC
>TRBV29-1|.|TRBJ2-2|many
CSVDGQGANTGELFF
TGCAGCGTTGACGGCCAGGGTGCCAACACCGGGGAGCTGTTTTTT
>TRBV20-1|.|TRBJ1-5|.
CSASMGGDQPQHF
TGCAGTGCTAGTATGGGAGGGGATCAGCCCCAGCATTTT
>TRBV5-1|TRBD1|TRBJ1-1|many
CASSTWDRGNTEAFF
TGCGCCAGCAGCACCTGGGACAGGGGGAACACTGAAGCTTTCTTT
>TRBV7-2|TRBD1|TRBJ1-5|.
CASSGTGGGQPQHF
TGTGCCAGCAGCGGGACAGGGGGAGGACAGCCCCAGCATTTT
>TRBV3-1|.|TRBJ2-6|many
CASGSSGANVLTF
TGTGCCAGCGGGTCCTCTGGGGCCAACGTCCTGACTTTC
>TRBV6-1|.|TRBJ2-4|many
CASSEAMRTYIQYF
TGTGCCAGCAGTGAAGCCATGCGAACGTACATTCAGTACTTC
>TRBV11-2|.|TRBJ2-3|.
CASSLGERTQYF
TGTGCCAGCAGCTTGGGGGAGCGGACGCAGTATTTT
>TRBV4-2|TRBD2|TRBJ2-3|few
CASRTLAGAPSTDTQYF
TGTGCCAGCAGGACCTTAGCGGGGGCACCTAGCACAGATACGCAGTATTTT
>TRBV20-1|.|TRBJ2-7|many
CSALKTPGGSYEQYF
TGCAGTGCTCTAAAAACTCCAGGTGGGTCCTACGAGCAGTACTTC
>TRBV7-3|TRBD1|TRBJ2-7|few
CASSPHVTGIYEQYF
TGTGCCAGCAGCCCCCACGTGACAGGGATCTACGAGCAGTACTTC
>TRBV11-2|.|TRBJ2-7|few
CASSNNSYEQYF
TGTGCCAGCAGCAACAACTCCTACGAGCAGTACTTC
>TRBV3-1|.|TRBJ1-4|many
CASSQDQGGKLFF
TGTGCCAGCAGCCAGGACCAAGGGGGAAAACTGTTTTTT
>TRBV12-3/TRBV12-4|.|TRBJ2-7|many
CASSLYRSYEQYF
TGTGCCAGCAGTTTATACAGGTCCTACGAGCAGTACTTC
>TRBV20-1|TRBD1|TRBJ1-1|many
CSARWQGVTEAFF
TGCAGTGCGAGGTGGCAGGGGGTCACTGAAGCTTTCTTT
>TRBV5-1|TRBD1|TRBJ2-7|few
CASSWLMGQGSYEQYF
TGCGCCAGCAGCTGGCTGATGGGACAGGGGTCCTACGAGCAGTACTTC
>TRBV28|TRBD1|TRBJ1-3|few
CASSARQGSGNTIYF
TGTGCCAGCAGTGCTAGACAGGGCTCTGGAAACACCATATATTTT
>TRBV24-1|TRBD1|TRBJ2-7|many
CATSTGTGGPLLPYEQYF
TGTGCCACCAGTACCGGGACAGGGGGCCCCCTCCTACCCTACGAGCAGTACTTC
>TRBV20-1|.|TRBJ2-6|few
CSAWGRGSGANVLTF
TGCAGTGCTTGGGGGCGAGGTTCTGGGGCCAACGTCCTGACTTTC
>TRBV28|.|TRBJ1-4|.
CASSPPGTGTNEKLFF
TGTGCCAGCAGTCCCCCCGGGACGGGAACTAATGAAAAACTGTTTTTT
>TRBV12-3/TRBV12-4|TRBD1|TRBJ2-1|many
CASSSGTADLNEQFF
TGTGCCAGCAGTTCCGGGACAGCGGACCTCAATGAGCAGTTCTTC
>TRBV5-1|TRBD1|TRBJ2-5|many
CASSLIPTGDETQYF
TGCGCCAGCAGCTTGATCCCGACAGGGGACGAGACCCAGTACTTC
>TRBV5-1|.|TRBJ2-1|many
CASSFGPYNEQFF
TGCGCCAGCAGCTTTGGCCCCTACAATGAGCAGTTCTTC
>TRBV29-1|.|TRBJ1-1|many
CSTRGPSETEAFF
TGCAGCACCCGGGGCCCTTCGGAGACTGAAGCTTTCTTT
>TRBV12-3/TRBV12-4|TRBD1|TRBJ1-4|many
CASSPGDRPNEKLFF
TGTGCCAGCAGTCCCGGGGACAGGCCGAATGAAAAACTGTTTTTT
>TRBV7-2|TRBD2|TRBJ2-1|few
CASSLRTSGGGGNEQFF
TGTGCCAGCAGCCTCAGGACTAGCGGGGGGGGCGGCAATGAGCAGTTCTTC
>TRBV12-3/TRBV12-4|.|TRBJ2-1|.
CASGFTTVKFF
TGTGCCAGCGGTTTTACGACCGTAAAGTTCTTC
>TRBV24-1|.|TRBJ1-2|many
CATSDGARGYTF
TGTGCCACCAGTGATGGAGCAAGGGGCTACACCTTC
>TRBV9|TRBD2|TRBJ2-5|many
CASSVAGGGYVTETQYF
TGTGCCAGCAGCGTAGCTGGCGGGGGGTACGTAACAGAGACCCAGTACTTC
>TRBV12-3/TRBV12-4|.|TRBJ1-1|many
CASSSFGGNTEAFF
TGTGCCAGCAGCTCCTTTGGGGGGAACACTGAAGCTTTCTTT
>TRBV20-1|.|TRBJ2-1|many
CSARDLGGIEQFF
TGCAGTGCTAGAGATCTGGGCGGAATTGAGCAGTTCTTC
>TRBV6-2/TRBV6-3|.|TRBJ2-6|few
CASSSVEGQPLGSGANVLTF
TGTGCCAGCAGCTCGGTTGAGGGACAACCTCTTGGCTCTGGGGCCAACGTCCTGACTTTC
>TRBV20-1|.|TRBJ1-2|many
CSARETVNYGYTF
TGCAGTGCTAGAGAGACAGTAAACTATGGCTACACCTTC
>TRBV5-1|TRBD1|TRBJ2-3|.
CASSPGTGSPSTDTQYF
TGCGCCAGCAGCCCCGGGACAGGGAGCCCTAGCACAGATACGCAGTATTTT
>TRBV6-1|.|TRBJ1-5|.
CASSVGQGGNQPQHF
TGTGCCAGCAGTGTTGGGCAGGGTGGCAATCAGCCCCAGCATTTT
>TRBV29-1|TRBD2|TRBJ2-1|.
CSSLGTSGVNEQFF
TGCAGCTCACTCGGGACTAGCGGGGTCAATGAGCAGTTCTTC
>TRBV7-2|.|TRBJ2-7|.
CASTRTAYEQYF
TGTGCCAGCACCCGGACAGCTTACGAGCAGTACTTC
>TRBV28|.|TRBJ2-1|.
CASSRSTANNEQFF
TGTGCCAGCAGCCGAAGTACAGCTAACAATGAGCAGTTCTTC
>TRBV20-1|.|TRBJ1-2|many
CSASRGVMSF
TGCAGTGCCTCGCGGGGGGTGATGAGCTTC
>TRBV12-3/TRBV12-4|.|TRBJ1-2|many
CASSFRSNNYGYTF
TGTGCCAGCAGTTTCAGGTCTAATAACTATGGCTACACCTTC
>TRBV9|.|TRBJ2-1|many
CASSAARGDEQFF
TGTGCCAGCAGCGCAGCCAGGGGTGATGAGCAGTTCTTC
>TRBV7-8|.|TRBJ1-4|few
CASSLDVAGVVFFF
TGTGCCAGCAGCTTGGACGTGGCAGGGGTGGTTTTTTTTTTT
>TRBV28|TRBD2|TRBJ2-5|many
CASSISGGSQETQYF
TGTGCCAGCAGTATTAGCGGGGGAAGCCAAGAGACCCAGTACTTC
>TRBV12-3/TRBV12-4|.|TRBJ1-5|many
CASSTAQGSQPQHF
TGTGCCAGCAGTACAGCACAGGGAAGTCAGCCCCAGCATTTT
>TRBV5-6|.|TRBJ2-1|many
CASSPTSKGGNEQFF
TGTGCCAGCAGCCCGACATCCAAAGGTGGCAATGAGCAGTTCTTC